The 9 T cell receptor beta chains presented below share a single source sample, sequenced in a study of cytomegalovirus exposure and HLA in healthy donors. Use of 60 Vbeta and 13 Jbeta primers characterized the PCR. This table comes from immunoSEQ multiplex PCR, and its TCRdb copy is limited to in-frame clones, with some not included. The data hold roughly 130,000 clones, with about 76% observed a single time. Sequenced input: PBMCs. These receptors came from a young man in good health and CMV-seronegative.

Concerning this clone itself: At one end, the junction sequence differs from germline, possibly due to a read error. J is TRBJ1-2 and V is TRBV2; D unresolved. The CDR3 is 14 amino acids. CDR1 and CDR2 (germline): SNHLY, FYNNEI. CDR3 sequence reads: CASSDPETNYGYTF. DNA of the CDR3: TGTGCCAGCAGTGATCCAGAGACTAACTATGGCTACACATTC.

V usage is TRBV15 and J usage is TRBJ1-2, with 8 nucleotides matching TRBD1. V lost 0 bases to trimming and J lost 12 bases; unmatched junction nucleotides: 12. From germline, CDR1 is LNHNV and CDR2 YYDKDF (reference sequence). This CDR3 region has 15 residues. CDR3 in DNA: TGTGCCACCAGCAGAGATCGACGCGGACAGGGCGATAACACCTTC. Its protein product is CATSRDRRGQGDNTF.

The rearrangement joins TRBV5-6 to TRBJ2-5; 11 nucleotides agree with TRBD2. The J call may be mistaken, given a closer DNA end match to TRBJ2-7. Germline V gene lookup returns CDR1 SGHDT and CDR2 YYEEEE. The CDR3 extends over 15 amino acids. In DNA form, the CDR3 reads TGTGCCAGCAGGAGTGGGACTAGCGGATCCTACGAGCAGTACTTC. The encoded protein is CASRSGTSGSYEQYF.

The rearrangement links TRBV5-1 to TRBJ2-1; a weak D match, TRBD2 (6 bases). The germline V gene has CDR1 SGHRS and CDR2 YFSETQ. Trimming took 0 bases from V and 3 from J, leaving 10 bases between them. CDR3 size: 15 residues. The CDR3 nucleotides read TGCGCCAGCAGCTTGGGGGGGACTGACTACAATGAGCAGTTCTTC. This encodes CASSLGGTDYNEQFF.

V usage is TRBV10-1 and J usage is TRBJ2-7; D is uncertain. The V gene's germline CDR1 is WNHNN and CDR2 SYGVQD (reference sequence). CDR3 size: 13 residues. Trimming pared 3 bases from V and 6 bases from J, leaving 12 bases between. CDR3 sequence reads: CASSDQPLGEQYF. CDR3 bases: TGCGCCAGCAGTGATCAGCCCCTAGGCGAGCAGTACTTC.

Of note for this clone: Given the absence of the conserved phenylalanine or tryptophan at the CDR3 end, a read error is likely. J is TRBJ1-6 and V is TRBV14; D uncertain. Looked up from germline, CDR1 is SGHDN and CDR2 is FVKESK. There are 14 residues in the CDR3. Trimming removed 1 base from V and 9 bases from J, with 10 bases in between. Here the CDR3 DNA reads TGTGCCAGCAGCCAAGCGAGTAATATTTCACCCCTCCACTCT. This translates into CASSQASNISPLHS.

The rearrangement links TRBV11-2 to TRBJ1-6; TRBD1 matches at 7 bases. V lost 5 bases and J lost 5; bases outside the gene matches: 12. The germline CDR1 and CDR2 sequences are SGHAT and FQNNGV. The CDR3 is made up of 17 amino acids. The CDR3: CASSPGAGGTNNSPLHF. The CDR3 nucleotides are TGTGCCAGCAGCCCAGGGGCAGGGGGAACGAATAATTCACCCCTCCACTTT.

The chain carries TRBV5-1 and TRBJ2-7; no firm D call. V lost 6 bases, J lost 0 bases, and 7 bases lay in between. This CDR3 is 12 amino acids long. Germline V gene data show CDR1 as SGHRS and CDR2 as YFSETQ. CDR3 DNA: TGCGCCAGCACCGCGAACTCCTACGAGCAGTACTTC. Amino acids: CASTANSYEQYF.

The DNA for the CDR3 is TGTGCCAGCAGTGAGGGGGGTCGGGGGACCCAGTACTTC. Its protein is CASSEGGRGTQYF. The J gene is TRBJ2-5, the V gene TRBV25-1; tentative D call: TRBD2 (6 bases). The CDR3 has 13 residues. Trimming removed 3 bases at V and 7 bases at J, with 12 bases between. Germline lookup yields CDR1 MGHDK and CDR2 SYGVNS.